The sequence of this TCR beta chain was determined in a study of pediatric ulcerative colitis. One to two pinch biopsies were taken from the rectum during colonoscopy. Only in-frame clones appear in the TCRdb table, and some are missing; sequencing was by immunoSEQ multiplex PCR. The table shows over 45,000 clones, with about four fifths occurring only once. What was sequenced was gut tissue. The sequence derives from a girl aged 10 to 17 with moderate ulcerative colitis.

The CDR3 nucleotides read TGTGCCAGCAGCTTGAAAGGACAGGGGAACACTGAAGCTTTCTTT. Protein sequence: CASSLKGQGNTEAFF. The genes are TRBV7-8 and TRBJ1-1, with 8 bases that match TRBD1. The CDR3 is made up of 15 amino acids. CDR1 is SGHVS, CDR2 FQNEAQ, per germline. The J segment lost 1 base and the V segment lost 3 bases, leaving 4 bases of the junction unmatched.